The TCR beta chain described here comes from a study of cytomegalovirus exposure and HLA in healthy donors. Germline V lookup: CDR1 SGHRS, CDR2 YFSETQ. V gave up 4 bases and J gave up 6 bases; unmatched junction bases: 12. The CDR3 runs 16 residues. Findings and limits, study-wide: In vitro, three CMV-associated chains proved specific for CMV antigens. The authors listed some 150 TCR beta chains as cytomegalovirus-associated. According to a later analysis, TCR clusters from the first cohort tended to co-occur in the 90 to 150 validation repertoires. Whilst most TCR sequences proved rare, a subset of public TCRs occurred across many donors.

Comments on this clone: The antigen is not known.

Using immunoSEQ multiplex PCR, the repertoire was profiled, and TCRdb retains in-frame clones only, with some absent. Here the sample spans 90,000 or so clones, approximately 81% being singletons. The receptor's source is a man younger than 30 in good health and CMV-seropositive. The chain employs TRBV5-1 and TRBJ2-2; 7 bases fit TRBD2. Sequences were obtained from PBMCs. The CDR3 sequence: CASSQPGLTPAGELFF. The CDR3 DNA is TGCGCCAGCAGCCAGCCGGGACTAACTCCGGCCGGGGAGCTGTTTTTT.